The present T cell receptor beta chain was sequenced within a study of T cells after yellow fever vaccination. TCRdb used MiXCR to reprocess the 5' RACE reads, holding one entry per CDR3 protein. The sample carries some 400,000 distinct CDR3 sequences, roughly 6.1% recorded once. The germline gives CDR1 LGHNA, CDR2 YSLEER. V dropped 0 bases and J dropped 8 bases, with 20 bases sitting between them. The CDR3 is 17 amino acids. This clonotype was seen ten or more times. The source was PBMCs, collected 5 days after the yellow fever booster vaccination. The rearrangement uses TRBV4-3 and TRBJ2-1; maybe TRBD2 (7 bases). The clonotype originates from a young man who received the YFV17D yellow fever vaccine. The CDR3 region has the DNA TGCGCCAGCAGCCAAGATATCGGCGGGGGCTTCGGGTATGAGCAGTTCTTC. Translation: CASSQDIGGGFGYEQFF.